One and the same sample provided the 24 T cell receptor beta chains below, sequenced in a study of regulatory T cells in long-lasting Graves disease. Through Arm-PCR of CDR3 regions and iRepertoire HTBI primers, TCR beta libraries were built. TCRdb used MiXCR to reprocess the multiplex PCR reads, holding one entry per CDR3 protein. The sample comprises around 450,000 distinct CDR3 sequences, 15% to 20% of which are singletons, and 10% to 15% rests with the top ten. Time point of the sample: newly diagnosed GD, antithyroid drugs for less than 3 months. PBMCs provided the RNA from which the TCR library was made. These data are also associated with another study on T cells in Graves' hyperthyroidism and ophthalmopathy.

The input for sequencing was peripheral blood mononuclear cells (PBMCs), taken at new diagnosis, from a patient treated with antithyroid drugs. The receptors derive from a middle-aged man with Graves disease.

V is TRBV5-1 and J is TRBJ1-5; the D gene is possibly TRBD1 (5 bases). The CDR3 covers 14 residues. Trimming cost V 0 bases and J 7 bases, with 11 bases left between them. The V gene's germline CDR1 is SGHRS and CDR2 YFSETQ. The CDR3 DNA is TGCGCCAGCAGCTTGGCCCAGGGAGGCCAGCCCCAGCATTTT. Its translation is CASSLAQGGQPQHF. The full variable domain, in which reference TRBV5-1 and TRBJ1-5 provide the parts outside the CDR3, is KAGVTQTPRYLIKTRGQQVTLSCSPISGHRSVSWYQQTPGQGLQFLFEYFSETQRNKGNFPGRFSGRQFSNSRSEMNVSTLELGDSALYLCASSLAQGGQPQHFGDGTRLSIL.

V and J are TRBV24-1 and TRBJ2-3, with 9 nucleotides matching TRBD2. The trim removed 5 bases at V and 1 base at J, leaving 3 bases unmatched. Germline values: CDR1 KGHDR, CDR2 SFDVKD. This CDR3 has 15 residues. The CDR3 sequence is CATSGRLAGTDTQYF. CDR3 sequence (DNA): TGTGCCACCAGTGGCCGACTAGCGGGCACAGATACGCAGTATTTT.

There are many counts of this clonotype. The gene calls are TRBV18 and TRBJ2-2; no reliable D call. Deletions cut 6 bases from V and 2 bases from J, with 10 bases between. The CDR3 sequence is 14 residues long. Germline-derived CDR1 and CDR2 are KGHSH and LQKENI. The CDR3 DNA follows: TGTGCCAGCTCCCACACCCTTAACACCGGGGAGCTGTTTTTT. Encoded protein: CASSHTLNTGELFF.

This sequence joins TRBV7-3 and TRBJ2-3; 7 bases are a match to TRBD2. J gave up 2 bases and V 0 bases, and 2 bases lay outside the gene matches. This CDR3 has 15 residues. CDR1 and CDR2 from the germline V gene are SGHTA and FQGTGA. CDR3 loop: CASSLTGGNTDTQYF. In nucleotides, the CDR3 is TGTGCCAGCAGCTTAACGGGAGGGAACACAGATACGCAGTATTTT.

The table lists this clonotype with a few counts. V is TRBV7-2 and J is TRBJ2-5; weak D call: TRBD1 (6 bases). Germline V gene sequence: CDR1 SGHTA, CDR2 FQGNSA. The CDR3 runs 14 residues. V lost 2 bases to trimming and J lost 4 bases, with 11 bases between them. The CDR3 region has the DNA TGTGCCAGCAGCTTAAGCTGGACAGCAGAGACCCAGTACTTC. This encodes CASSLSWTAETQYF.

This chain links TRBV5-1 with TRBJ2-1; TRBD2 aligns across 7 bases. Germline V gene sequence: CDR1 SGHRS, CDR2 YFSETQ. The CDR3 has 16 amino acids. V lost 0 bases to trimming and J lost 4 bases; unmatched junction nucleotides: 7. This chain's CDR3 is CASSLAPGTTYNEQFF. The CDR3 nucleotides read TGCGCCAGCAGCTTGGCCCCCGGGACTACATACAATGAGCAGTTCTTC.

The table lists this clonotype with many counts. The chain employs TRBV20-1 and TRBJ2-1; no clear D gene. The CDR3 has 13 residues. Between the trimmed V and J ends, which lost 5 bases and 6 bases, there was a span of 14 bases. Germline V CDR1 and CDR2: DFQATT, SNEGSKA (reference sequence). This chain's CDR3 is CSAARVVGNEQFF. The CDR3 DNA reads as TGCAGTGCTGCTAGGGTGGTTGGCAATGAGCAGTTCTTC.

This clonotype appeared many times. This chain uses TRBV20-1 with TRBJ2-5, with D possibly being TRBD1 or TRBD2 (5 bases each). The germline V gene encodes CDR1 DFQATT and CDR2 SNEGSKA (reference sequence). The CDR3 spans 14 residues. V shed 6 bases and J shed 2 bases, with 16 bases lying between them. CDR3 nucleotides: TGCAGTGCCCCGAAATCGGGACCACAAGAGACCCAGTACTTC. It translates to CSAPKSGPQETQYF.

This clonotype has a count of ten or more. This sequence joins TRBV20-1 and TRBJ2-7; 9 positions agree with TRBD1. V shed 4 bases and J 1 base; nucleotides not matched to a gene: 11. CDR1 is DFQATT and CDR2 is SNEGSKA in the germline V gene (reference sequence). The CDR3 consists of 16 residues. The CDR3 DNA is TGCAGTGCTAAGTTCCGGGACAGGGAACTTTCCTACGAGCAGTACTTC. It yields the protein CSAKFRDRELSYEQYF.

The sample holds many counts of this clonotype. V is TRBV12-3 or TRBV12-4 and J is TRBJ2-1; 10 nucleotides match TRBD2. The CDR3 totals 18 residues. The J segment lost 4 bases and the V segment lost 2 bases, leaving 11 bases of the junction unmatched. CDR3 sequence: CASSLRTSGPGNYNEQFF. The CDR3 DNA is TGTGCCAGCAGTTTAAGGACTAGCGGACCGGGGAATTACAATGAGCAGTTCTTC.

This clonotype was seen just once. The conserved phenylalanine or tryptophan is not found at the CDR3 terminus, so this likely reflects a read error. The gene calls are TRBV6-9 and TRBJ1-1; D uncertain. This CDR3 has 15 residues. Germline values: CDR1 MNHGY, CDR2 SVAAGI. V was shortened by 2 bases and J by 0 bases, with 10 bases between the two germline ends. CDR3 sequence (DNA): TGTGCCAGCAGTTATGGTGGGAATGTGAACACTGAAGCTTTCCTT. Its protein product is CASSYGGNVNTEAFL.

This chain uses TRBV19 with TRBJ2-3; D is unresolved. Trimming took 3 bases from V and 4 from J, leaving 5 bases between them. The germline CDR1 and CDR2 sequences are LNHDA and SQIVND (reference sequence). CDR3 size: 12 residues. DNA of the CDR3: TGTGCCAGTAGTATTTCGGCAGATACGCAGTATTTT. Translating gives CASSISADTQYF.

This clonotype was seen many times. The DNA of the CDR3 is TGCAGTGCTAGGGGCGGGACGGTAGAGACCCAGTACTTC. The encoded protein is CSARGGTVETQYF. The chain uses TRBV20-1 and TRBJ2-5, with D possibly being TRBD2 (6 bases). The germline CDR1 and CDR2 sequences are DFQATT and SNEGSKA (reference sequence). The CDR3 runs 13 residues. V shed 3 bases and J shed 4 bases, with 12 bases lying between them.

The chain joins TRBV12-3 or TRBV12-4 to TRBJ1-1; D not resolved. V shed 6 bases and J shed 2 bases, with 13 bases lying between them. This CDR3 spans 14 amino acids. For the CDR3, the DNA is TGTGCCAGCAGCCAATCCGGGTTAAACACTGAAGCTTTCTTT. The encoded protein is CASSQSGLNTEAFF.

This clonotype has ten or more counts. V usage is TRBV2 and J usage is TRBJ1-2; TRBD1 matches 8 bases. The length of the CDR3 is 13 residues. Germline V lookup: CDR1 SNHLY, CDR2 FYNNEI. The J segment lost 4 bases and the V segment lost 10 bases, leaving 8 bases of the junction unmatched. The DNA for the CDR3 is TGTGCCATCGCAGGGGGCTACTCCTATGGCTACACCTTC. Its translation is CAIAGGYSYGYTF.

At least ten counts were recorded for this clonotype. This chain links TRBV11-1 with TRBJ2-7, with D perhaps matching TRBD1 (6 bases). CDR3 length: 14 residues. Germline V gene sequence: CDR1 SGHAT, CDR2 FQDESV (reference sequence). V lost 5 bases to trimming and J lost 6 bases, with 17 bases between them. The CDR3 spells CASSPRGLGLEQYF. For the CDR3, the DNA is TGTGCCAGCAGCCCCAGGGGTCTGGGTCTCGAGCAGTACTTC. The full variable domain, completed using reference TRBV11-1 and TRBJ2-7, is EAEVAQSPRYKITEKSQAVAFWCDPISGHATLYWYRQILGQGPELLVQFQDESVVDDSQLPKDRFSAERLKGVDSTLKIQPAELGDSAMYLCASSPRGLGLEQYFGPGTRLTVT.

This chain joins TRBV25-1 and TRBJ1-3; maybe TRBD1 (5 bases). The CDR3 runs 15 residues. The V gene lost 2 bases and the J gene lost 7 bases, with 15 bases spanning the gap. CDR1 is MGHDK and CDR2 is SYGVNS in the germline V gene. The CDR3 is CASSERGTGGNTIYF. For the CDR3, the DNA is TGTGCCAGCAGTGAACGGGGGACGGGGGGGAACACCATATATTTT. Filled out from reference TRBV25-1 and TRBJ1-3, the complete variable domain reads EADIYQTPRYLVIGTGKKITLECSQTMGHDKMYWYQQDPGMELHLIHYSYGVNSTEKGDLSSESTVSRIRTEHFPLTLESARPSHTSQYLCASSERGTGGNTIYFGEGSWLTVV.

This clonotype was counted many times. The V call is TRBV30, the J call TRBJ2-1, with D possibly matching TRBD2 (5 bases). The CDR3 totals 12 residues. V lost 3 bases and J lost 9, with 12 bases in between. In germline, CDR1 is GTSNPN, CDR2 SVGIG (reference sequence). The CDR3 sequence is CAWSGKLSEQFF. Here the CDR3 DNA reads TGTGCCTGGAGCGGGAAACTAAGTGAGCAGTTCTTC.

The chain uses TRBV4-1 and TRBJ2-5; 7 bases map to TRBD1. This CDR3 comprises 15 residues. Germline lookup yields CDR1 MGHRA and CDR2 YSYEKL. With V trimmed by 1 base and J by 4 bases, 6 bases remained unmatched. The CDR3 DNA follows: TGCGCCAGCAGCCAAGGACAGGGAATCCCAGAGACCCAGTACTTC. Its translation: CASSQGQGIPETQYF.

Turning to this clonotype: With only one base between it and a far larger clone, this is likely a read error. The chain recombines TRBV11-1 with TRBJ2-1, with TRBD1 matching over 9 bases. From germline, CDR1 is SGHAT and CDR2 FQDESV (reference sequence). This CDR3 is 14 amino acids long. Trimming removed 3 bases from V and 8 bases from J; junction bases left unmatched: 5. This chain's CDR3 is CASSFGTGIYEQFF. CDR3 nucleotide sequence: TGTGCCAGCAGCTTCGGGACAGGGATCTATGAGCAGTTCTTC.

This clonotype was counted only a few times. The V gene is TRBV29-1, the J gene TRBJ2-7; perhaps TRBD2 as D (6 bases). Germline values: CDR1 SQVTM, CDR2 ANQGSEA. The V and J ends lost 3 bases and 2 bases respectively, with 20 bases between them. The CDR3 is made up of 16 amino acids. The CDR3 here is CSVESRVGGSTYEQYF. CDR3 nucleotides: TGCAGCGTTGAGTCCAGGGTAGGAGGGAGTACCTACGAGCAGTACTTC.

A few counts support this clonotype. V gene TRBV4-1 combines with J gene TRBJ1-2, with D maybe TRBD1 (6 bases). V was cut by 0 bases and J by 4 bases, with 24 bases left in between. Germline CDR1 is MGHRA and CDR2 is YSYEKL. This CDR3 region has 19 residues. CDR3 residues: CASSQDYGQGSNLPYGYTF. CDR3 in DNA: TGCGCCAGCAGCCAAGATTACGGGCAGGGGTCGAACCTGCCCTATGGCTACACCTTC.

The table lists this clonotype with many counts. The chain links TRBV7-9 to TRBJ1-5; 9 nucleotides match TRBD1. Germline loops: CDR1 SEHNR, CDR2 FQNEAQ (reference sequence). V lost 7 bases to trimming and J lost 6 bases; unmatched junction nucleotides: 7. CDR3 length: 14 residues. CDR3 sequence reads: CASTQRTGVQPQHF. The CDR3, as DNA: TGTGCCAGCACCCAACGGACAGGGGTTCAGCCCCAGCATTTT.

This clonotype was found many times. The rearrangement uses TRBV3-1 and TRBJ1-5, with D perhaps TRBD1 (6 bases). The CDR3 runs to 13 residues. Per germline, CDR1 LGHDT and CDR2 YNNKEL (reference sequence). Trimming pared 1 base from V and 15 bases from J, leaving 16 bases between. The DNA for the CDR3 is TGTGCCAGCAGCCAAGTCCGGGACACCGAGCGGCATTTT. This gives the protein CASSQVRDTERHF.